A single T cell receptor (beta chain) is shown here with its context. Its target is not known. This sample was included in a study of identical twins. Study-level results: The conclusions drew on cross-sectional statistical analysis instead of tracking the same donors.

Unique molecular identifiers were in the cDNA, with template-switch universal primer binding. TCRdb recomputed calls from the 5' RACE reads with MiXCR, one row per CDR3 protein. The table has roughly 290,000 distinct CDR3 sequences, nearly 9.5% seen once. In every case, the donor was a healthy Caucasian. V lost 3 bases, J lost 1 base, and 6 bases lay in between. CDR1 is MRHNA, CDR2 SNTAGT, per germline. The CDR3 has 13 residues. The same data also contributed to another study, on yellow fever vaccine responses in identical twins.

Sequenced sample: CD8+ T cells sorted from blood. This sequence was found in a woman aged 18-35 years in good health. The rearrangement links TRBV6-4 to TRBJ1-1; no firm D call. The CDR3 DNA is TGTGCCAGCAGTGAGGGAGAGAACACTGAAGCTTTCTTT. As protein: CASSEGENTEAFF.